The rows below give T cell receptor beta chains drawn from one sample of a study of Ad26.COV2.S vaccination and SARS-CoV-2 variants. The method was immunoSEQ multiplex PCR; TCRdb's version includes in-frame clones alone and lacks a portion of them. The table lists fewer than 500,000 clones, approximately 90% of them singletons. The specimen was peripheral blood, collected in a trial of Ad26.COV2.S vaccine versus placebo. The origin of the receptors is a person aged 18 to 65 who received the Ad26.COV2.S COVID-19 vaccine or a placebo. CDR3s include the opening cysteine and the closing phenylalanine or tryptophan. D genes are given only for firm matches. The size field is filled for only some rows; it gives once, few, many or a size class.

d_call j_call clone_size v_call cdr3_nt cdr3_aa
TRBD1 TRBJ1-1 - TRBV10-3 TGTGCCATCAGGGCCCGACAGGGTGAGGACACTGAAGCTTTCTTT CAIRARQGEDTEAFF
- TRBJ2-1 - TRBV28 TGTGCCAGCAGTCCTGAGGTGAGCGCCCCCTACAATGAGCAGTTCTTC CASSPEVSAPYNEQFF
TRBD2 TRBJ2-3 once TRBV19 TGTGCCAGTAGTACTGCGGGAGCGATAGATACGCAGTATTTT CASSTAGAIDTQYF
TRBD2 TRBJ2-7 once TRBV7-2 TGTGCCAGCAGCTTACTCGGACTAGCGGGACTTCACACTACTGGAGAGCAGTACTTC CASSLLGLAGLHTTGEQYF
- TRBJ2-1 - TRBV7-9 TGTGCCAGCAGCTCGACAGTAGCGGATAGCTCCTACAATGAGCAGTTCTTC CASSSTVADSSYNEQFF
TRBD2 TRBJ2-3 - TRBV6-5 TGTGCCAGCTCCGCGGGAGGGCCTGGAACAGATACGCAGTATTTT CASSAGGPGTDTQYF
- TRBJ1-5 - TRBV7-9 TGTGCCAGCAGCTTCAGCGGTGCAGGGGTGGAAGAGCCCCAGCATTTT CASSFSGAGVEEPQHF
TRBD2 TRBJ2-2 - TRBV10-3 TGTGCCATCAGTGAGACTAGCGGAGCGAACACCGGGGAGCTGTTTTTT CAISETSGANTGELFF
- TRBJ2-4 - TRBV7-2 TGTGCCAGCAGCCCGGAGAGGTTGATGGGAAACATTCAGTACTTC CASSPERLMGNIQYF
- TRBJ2-3 - TRBV19 TGTGCCAGTAGTGGTACAGGGTATAGCACAGATACGCAGTATTTT CASSGTGYSTDTQYF
TRBD2 TRBJ2-1 - TRBV20-1 TGCAGTGCGAGTCGGACTAGCGGGATCCAGGCCCTGCAGTTCTTC CSASRTSGIQALQFF
TRBD2 TRBJ2-6 - TRBV15 TGTGCCACCAGCAGAGAGATTCCCCTAGCGGGAGCAGTTGGGGCTGGGGCCAACGTCCTGACTTTC CATSREIPLAGAVGAGANVLTF
- TRBJ2-5 once TRBV2 TGTGCCAGCATGGGGGAGACCCAGTACTTC CASMGETQYF
- TRBJ1-3 - TRBV9 TGTGCCAGCAGCGTAGCTTGGGGGGTCTCTGGAAACACCATATATTTT CASSVAWGVSGNTIYF
- TRBJ1-2 few TRBV7-9 TGTGCCAGCAGCGCGGGGGGAATCGACTATGGCTACACCTTC CASSAGGIDYGYTF
- TRBJ2-2 - TRBV24-1 TGTGCCACCGGGTGGCCCTTGGGGGGAAACACCGGGGAGCTGTTTTTT CATGWPLGGNTGELFF
TRBD2 TRBJ2-5 - TRBV30 TGTGCCTGGAGTGGTAAACTAGCGGGAGTTTTAGGAGAGACCCAGTACTTC CAWSGKLAGVLGETQYF
- TRBJ2-5 - TRBV11-2 TGTGCCAGCAGCTTACCCGGCCCCGTCAAGACCCAGTACTTC CASSLPGPVKTQYF
- TRBJ1-2 - TRBV18 TGTGCCAGCTCACCCGCCTTGGGAATCTATGGCTACACCTTC CASSPALGIYGYTF
TRBD1 TRBJ1-1 once TRBV5-1 TGCGCCAGCAGCTTCGGGACAGGGGTCACTGAAGCTTTCTTT CASSFGTGVTEAFF
- TRBJ2-6 - TRBV18 TGTGCCAGCTCACCCCCAACAAGCTCTGGGGCCAACGTCCTGACTTTC CASSPPTSSGANVLTF
- TRBJ1-6 - TRBV27 TGTGCCAGCAGGCCCTGGGTCGATAATTCACCCCTCCACTTT CASRPWVDNSPLHF
TRBD2 TRBJ2-5 - TRBV5-1 TGCGCCAGCAGCGGCCTCCGGGGGGGAGAGACCCAGTACTTC CASSGLRGGETQYF
TRBD2 TRBJ2-3 - TRBV2 TGTGCCAGTGGACTAGCGGGATACACAGATACGCAGTATTTT CASGLAGYTDTQYF
- TRBJ1-1 - TRBV15 TGTGCCACCAGCAGAGATCTGGGGGCTTCTTTTGAAGCTTTCTTT CATSRDLGASFEAFF
- TRBJ1-5 few TRBV6-5 TGTGCCAGCAGAGCACTCAATCGAGACCAGCCCCAGCATTTT CASRALNRDQPQHF
- TRBJ2-1 - TRBV9 TGTGCCAGCAGCGTAAGTAGGGTGGATGGCTCCTACAATGAGCAGTTCTTC CASSVSRVDGSYNEQFF
TRBD2 TRBJ2-5 - TRBV5-8 TGTGCCAGCAGCTTTAGACTAGCGGGAGGGGAGACCCAGTACTTC CASSFRLAGGETQYF
- TRBJ1-1 - TRBV7-9 TGTGCCAGCAGCGATCCTCGGGGGCAGGACACTGAAGCTTTCTTT CASSDPRGQDTEAFF
TRBD1 TRBJ1-1 - TRBV18 TGTGCCAGCTCACCGCGGGGCCGACAGGGATCCATGAACACTGAAGCTTTCTTT CASSPRGRQGSMNTEAFF
- TRBJ1-1 - TRBV4-1 TGCGCCAGCAGCCCCGGGAACACTGAAGCTTTCTTT CASSPGNTEAFF
TRBD2 TRBJ2-6 - TRBV4-1 TGCGCCAGCAGCCAAAGAAGGGCGGGAGTCAGCTCTGGGGCCAACGTCCTGACTTTC CASSQRRAGVSSGANVLTF
- TRBJ1-5 - TRBV27 TGTGCCAGCAGTCGAACAGGGTTCAATCAGCCCCAGCATTTT CASSRTGFNQPQHF
- TRBJ2-7 - TRBV1 TGCACCAGCAGCCTACCCCTAGCGGGCCCGTCCTACGAGCAGTACTTC CTSSLPLAGPSYEQYF